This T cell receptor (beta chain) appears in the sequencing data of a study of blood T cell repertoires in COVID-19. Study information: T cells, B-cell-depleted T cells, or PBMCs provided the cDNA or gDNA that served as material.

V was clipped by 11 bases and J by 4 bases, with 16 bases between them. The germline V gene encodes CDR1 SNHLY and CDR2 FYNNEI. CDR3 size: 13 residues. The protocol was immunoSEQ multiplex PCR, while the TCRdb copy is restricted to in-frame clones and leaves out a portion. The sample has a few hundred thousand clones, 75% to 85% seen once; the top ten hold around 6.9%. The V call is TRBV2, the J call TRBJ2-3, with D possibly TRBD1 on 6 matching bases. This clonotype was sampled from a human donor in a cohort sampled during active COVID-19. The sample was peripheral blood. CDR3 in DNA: TGTGCCCCCTCCCCGGACAGAGCAGATACGCAGTATTTT. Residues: CAPSPDRADTQYF.